This T cell receptor (beta chain) originates from a study of T cell changes during pregnancy in multiple sclerosis. This clone occurred once. Data came from immunoSEQ multiplex PCR; TCRdb stores just in-frame clones and leaves some out. Altogether tens of thousands of clones are present, about 91% being singletons, with the ten largest covering roughly 1.4%. V lost 8 bases and J lost 3; bases outside the gene matches: 14. The CDR3 consists of 16 residues. Germline-derived CDR1 and CDR2 are SGHVS and FQNEAQ. This receptor was identified in a female donor with multiple sclerosis, enrolled in a pregnancy study. This chain connects TRBV7-8 to TRBJ2-5, with TRBD2 matching 8 bases. This specimen was peripheral blood, taken before pregnancy. DNA for the CDR3: TGTGCCAGCCGGAACGGGAGGGCTCGGAAGGAAGAGACCCAGTACTTC. Translation gives CASRNGRARKEETQYF.